This T cell receptor (beta chain) was sequenced during a study of T cell clones after liver transplantation. Germline CDR1 MNHNS, CDR2 SASEGT. After removal of 8 bases from V and 5 bases from J, the junction contained 5 bases not matched to a gene. CDR3 length equals 12 residues. Using immunoSEQ multiplex PCR, the repertoire was profiled, and TCRdb retains in-frame clones only, with some absent. The data hold over 45,000 clones, with 65% to 80% observed a single time. The source is a human patient who received a liver transplant. Some T cells may be transferred from the graft donor. The sequencing used CD4+ T cells from blood, collected less than 70 months after liver transplant. This chain connects TRBV6-1 to TRBJ2-5, with 7 bases fitting TRBD1. The CDR3 coding sequence is TGTGCCAGCGGGCAGGGGGTGGAGACCCAGTACTTC. This translates into CASGQGVETQYF.